This T cell receptor (beta chain) emerged from a study of T cells in Graves' hyperthyroidism and ophthalmopathy. Researchers took RNA transcripts and amplified the TCR beta CDR3 regions from them. Initially, a first-round RT-PCR of the TCR CDR3 employed the HTBI primer set. TCRdb re-called the multiplex PCR reads through MiXCR, storing one row per CDR3 protein. The sample includes hundreds of thousands of distinct CDR3 sequences, roughly 37% of them seen just once. The V and J ends lost 7 bases and 9 bases, in that order; junction bases with no gene match: 11. The CDR3 runs 13 residues. The sample consisted of blood. This TCR derives from a man younger than 35 with Graves' hyperthyroidism. This sequence joins TRBV12-3 or TRBV12-4 and TRBJ2-5; 7 bases are a match to TRBD1. For the CDR3, the DNA is TGTGCCAGCACCGACAGGGACAATCAGCCCCAGTACTTC. Protein product: CASTDRDNQPQYF.